These T cell receptor beta chains were read from a single sample in a study of regulatory T cells in long-lasting Graves disease. TCRdb ran MiXCR on the multiplex PCR reads and lists one entry per CDR3 protein. The top ten clones hold 15% to 20% of a sample with about 620,000 distinct CDR3 sequences, about 15% of them seen once. This sample was also put to use in a study of T cells in Graves' hyperthyroidism and ophthalmopathy.

The sequencing here drew on peripheral blood mononuclear cells (PBMCs), taken at new diagnosis, from a patient treated with antithyroid drugs. The receptors come from a woman aged 30 to 39 with Graves disease. CDR3s include the opening cysteine and the closing phenylalanine or tryptophan. Fields, in order: V gene, D gene, clone size, J gene, CDR3 DNA, CDR3 protein. D genes are given only for firm matches. Part of the rows lack a size; the others show once, few, many or a class for expanded clones.

TRBV28	.	many	TRBJ1-1	TGTGCCAGCAGTTTAAGGCCCCTCTGGGCTGAAGCTTTCTTT	CASSLRPLWAEAFF
TRBV5-1	TRBD1	.	TRBJ1-2	TGCGCCAGCAGCTTGGCCGGGACAGGGGTCTATGGCTACACCTTC	CASSLAGTGVYGYTF
TRBV28	TRBD1	many	TRBJ1-5	TGTGCCAGCAGTTATGCCGGGACAGGCAATCAGCCCCAGCATTTT	CASSYAGTGNQPQHF
TRBV27	TRBD2	.	TRBJ2-7	TGTGCCAGCACGGGACTAGCATCCTACGAGCAGTACTTC	CASTGLASYEQYF
TRBV5-1	.	many	TRBJ2-1	TGCGCCAGCAGCTACGGACACCTAGACAATGAGCAGTTCTTC	CASSYGHLDNEQFF
TRBV5-4	.	.	TRBJ1-6	TGTGCCAGCAGCTTGAAACAGGGTAATTCACCCCTCCACTTT	CASSLKQGNSPLHF
TRBV6-5	.	.	TRBJ2-7	TGTGCCAGCAGTTCCCAAGACAGGGAGGGTCCCTACGAGCAGTACTTC	CASSSQDREGPYEQYF
TRBV27	.	many	TRBJ1-1	TGTGCCAGCACCCCACAGGGCTTGAACACTGAAGCTTTCTTT	CASTPQGLNTEAFF
TRBV7-2	TRBD2	.	TRBJ2-1	TGTGCCAGCAGCTGGGCTGGGACTAGCGCCGATGAGCAGTTCTTC	CASSWAGTSADEQFF
TRBV7-2	.	few	TRBJ2-4	TGTGCCAGCAGCCATGAAAACATTCAGTACTTC	CASSHENIQYF
TRBV19	TRBD1	once	TRBJ2-3	TGTGCCAGTAGAACATCAGGGGGAGGCACAGATACGCAGTATTTT	CASRTSGGGTDTQYF
TRBV5-1	TRBD1	.	TRBJ2-2	TGCGCCAGCAGCTTCCGGACAGGGTATAACACCGGGGAGCTGTTTTTT	CASSFRTGYNTGELFF
TRBV6-1	TRBD1	few	TRBJ1-1	TGTGCCAGCAGAACTACAGGGGCGGACACTGAAGCTTTCTTT	CASRTTGADTEAFF
TRBV30	.	.	TRBJ1-2	TGTGCCTGGAAAGTGGATCTAGATGGCTACACCTTC	CAWKVDLDGYTF
TRBV7-6	.	many	TRBJ2-7	TGTGCCAGCAGCATCGGGACACCCATCATCTACGAGCAGTACTTC	CASSIGTPIIYEQYF
TRBV27	.	many	TRBJ2-1	TGTGCCAGCAGTTTTACGGCGGCCCAGGCTGAGCAGTTCTTC	CASSFTAAQAEQFF
TRBV6-1	TRBD2	many	TRBJ2-7	TGTGCCAGCGGGACTAGCGGGAGCTACGAGCAGTACTTC	CASGTSGSYEQYF
TRBV20-1	.	.	TRBJ2-6	TGCAGTGCGGCAGGGTTACTTGGGGCCAACGTCCTGACTTTC	CSAAGLLGANVLTF
TRBV12-3/TRBV12-4	TRBD1	many	TRBJ1-5	TGTGCCAGCAGCGACAGGGCGTCTCAGCCCCAGCATTTT	CASSDRASQPQHF
TRBV12-3/TRBV12-4	.	.	TRBJ1-2	TGTGCCAGCAGGGAAGGGGCCGGGGGAGGTTCTAACTATGGCTACACCTTC	CASREGAGGGSNYGYTF
TRBV20-1	.	.	TRBJ1-4	TGCAGTGCCAGCGGCCTTTCTGAAAAACTGTTTTTT	CSASGLSEKLFF
TRBV5-1	.	few	TRBJ2-3	TGCGCCAGCAGCACCGCCGGACAGCTCACAGATACGCAGTATTTT	CASSTAGQLTDTQYF
TRBV5-1	.	.	TRBJ1-6	TGCGCCAGCAGCTTGAAGGAGGGTAGCAATTCACCCCTCCACTTT	CASSLKEGSNSPLHF
TRBV3-1	.	few	TRBJ2-7	TGTGCCAGCAGCCAAGGTCAGGGGTTCGGCGAGCAGTACTTC	CASSQGQGFGEQYF
TRBV11-2	.	.	TRBJ2-6	TGTGCCAGCAGTACTATCTCTGGGGCCAACGTCCTGACTTTC	CASSTISGANVLTF
TRBV7-9	.	few	TRBJ2-1	TGTGCCAGCAGCTGGACCGAGGTAAATGAGCAGTTCTTC	CASSWTEVNEQFF
TRBV12-3/TRBV12-4	.	.	TRBJ2-1	TGTGCCAGCAGTTTAGTGACAAATGAGCGGTTCTTC	CASSLVTNERFF
TRBV11-2	.	many	TRBJ1-5	TGTGCCAGCAGCCGGGGCGGGGCAGTGAGCAATCAGCCCCAGCATTTT	CASSRGGAVSNQPQHF
TRBV19	.	.	TRBJ2-6	TGTGCCAGTAGTCCCCCGCAGGGATCCGGGGCCAACGTCCTGACTTTC	CASSPPQGSGANVLTF
TRBV29-1	TRBD1	.	TRBJ2-7	TGCAGCGTTGACGACAGGGGTATGGAGCAGTACTTC	CSVDDRGMEQYF
TRBV28	.	many	TRBJ1-1	TGTGCCAGCGCCGACCTGGGACGGGATGAAGCTTTCTTT	CASADLGRDEAFF
TRBV20-1	.	many	TRBJ2-7	TGCAGTGCTAGAGGGACCAACAGCGAGCAGTACTTC	CSARGTNSEQYF
TRBV10-3	TRBD1	.	TRBJ2-3	TGTGCCACCAGTGAGCCGGGACAGGGCACAGATACGCAGTATTTT	CATSEPGQGTDTQYF
TRBV6-2/TRBV6-3	.	many	TRBJ2-1	TGTGCCAGCAGTTACTCTTGGTCTTTTAATGAGCAGTTCTTC	CASSYSWSFNEQFF
TRBV9	.	.	TRBJ2-3	TGTGCCAGCAGCGTAGGGTACGGGGCTTTCACAGATACGCAGTATTTT	CASSVGYGAFTDTQYF
TRBV6-1	TRBD1	many	TRBJ1-2	TGTGCCAGCAGCCCCTGGGGGACAGACCTCTACACCTTC	CASSPWGTDLYTF
TRBV7-8	TRBD2	few	TRBJ2-5	TGTGCCAGCAGCTTAAAACTAGCGGGAGCATGGGGGGAGACCCAGTACTTC	CASSLKLAGAWGETQYF
TRBV28	.	many	TRBJ2-1	TGTGCCAGCAGTTTAACCCTAGGGGGGACGGGAAGCTCCTACAATGAGCAGTTCTTC	CASSLTLGGTGSSYNEQFF
TRBV4-1	TRBD1	few	TRBJ1-2	TGCGCCAGCAGCCAAGCATTCGGGACAGGGGTAAACTATGGCTACACCTTC	CASSQAFGTGVNYGYTF
TRBV20-1	.	.	TRBJ2-3	TGCAGTGCTAGCCCCGGGAGTACAGATACGCAGTATTTT	CSASPGSTDTQYF
TRBV4-1	TRBD2	.	TRBJ2-3	TGCGCCAGCAGCCAAGGCGCGGGAGGGGGCACAGATACGCAGTATTTT	CASSQGAGGGTDTQYF
TRBV20-1	.	many	TRBJ1-2	TGCAGTGCTAGAGACTGGGCCGGGGGATCGCGCGGCTACACCTTC	CSARDWAGGSRGYTF
TRBV5-5	.	many	TRBJ1-5	TGTGCCAGCAGCTTGGAGCAGGGGTTTCGTCAGCCCCAGCATTTT	CASSLEQGFRQPQHF
TRBV6-2/TRBV6-3	TRBD1	many	TRBJ2-1	TGTGCCAGCAGTTACTCGACAGGGTACAATGAGCAGTTCTTC	CASSYSTGYNEQFF
TRBV28	TRBD1	many	TRBJ1-2	TGTGCCAGCAGACAGAGACAGGGGATCTATGGCTACACCTTC	CASRQRQGIYGYTF
TRBV7-2	TRBD1	.	TRBJ2-6	TGTGCCAGCAGCAGCCTTCCGGGACAGAGCTCTGGGGCCAACGTCCTGACTTTC	CASSSLPGQSSGANVLTF
TRBV28	.	many	TRBJ1-2	TGTGCCAGCACCCGAAGAGGGTATGGCTACACCTTC	CASTRRGYGYTF
TRBV10-1	.	many	TRBJ2-5	TGCGCCAGCAGTGAGTCAGGGGAGACCCAGTACTTC	CASSESGETQYF
TRBV2	.	many	TRBJ2-7	TGTGCCAGCAGTGAGGCTCGGGGACTTACAGAGCAGTACTTC	CASSEARGLTEQYF
TRBV11-1	.	.	TRBJ2-7	TGTGCCAGCAGCCTCCGGGACCGACACTACGAGCAGTACTTC	CASSLRDRHYEQYF
TRBV5-1	.	few	TRBJ1-4	TGCGCCAGCAGCCCGACAGTCAGTAATGAAAAACTGTTTTTT	CASSPTVSNEKLFF
TRBV28	.	many	TRBJ2-2	TGTGCCAGCAGTTTGACCCCACGAGGCGGGGAGCTGTTTTTT	CASSLTPRGGELFF
TRBV11-1	.	.	TRBJ1-5	TGCGCCAGCAGCCAAGTCATGGGTCAGCCCCAGCATTTT	CASSQVMGQPQHF
TRBV5-1	.	few	TRBJ2-6	TGCGCCAGCAGCTTCCCCCCAATCTCTGGGGCCAACGTCCTGACTTTC	CASSFPPISGANVLTF
TRBV5-1	TRBD1	many	TRBJ2-7	TGTGCCAGCAGCTTGGGTGGGACAGGCTCCGCCGAGCAGTACTTC	CASSLGGTGSAEQYF
TRBV6-1	TRBD2	many	TRBJ2-7	TGTGCCAGCAGGCGGATAACGGGACTAATCCACGAGCAGTACTTC	CASRRITGLIHEQYF
TRBV29-1	.	.	TRBJ1-1	TGCAGCGGGCAAGAGTCTAGTTGGAACACTGAAGCTTTCTTT	CSGQESSWNTEAFF
TRBV6-9	.	many	TRBJ1-3	TGTGCCAGCAGTTACGGCCACGGAACTCTGGAAGGGGCCATATATTTT	CASSYGHGTLEGAIYF
TRBV30	TRBD1	.	TRBJ2-7	TGTGCCTGGAGTCAGGGACAGGCCACCTCAGAGCAGTACTTC	CAWSQGQATSEQYF